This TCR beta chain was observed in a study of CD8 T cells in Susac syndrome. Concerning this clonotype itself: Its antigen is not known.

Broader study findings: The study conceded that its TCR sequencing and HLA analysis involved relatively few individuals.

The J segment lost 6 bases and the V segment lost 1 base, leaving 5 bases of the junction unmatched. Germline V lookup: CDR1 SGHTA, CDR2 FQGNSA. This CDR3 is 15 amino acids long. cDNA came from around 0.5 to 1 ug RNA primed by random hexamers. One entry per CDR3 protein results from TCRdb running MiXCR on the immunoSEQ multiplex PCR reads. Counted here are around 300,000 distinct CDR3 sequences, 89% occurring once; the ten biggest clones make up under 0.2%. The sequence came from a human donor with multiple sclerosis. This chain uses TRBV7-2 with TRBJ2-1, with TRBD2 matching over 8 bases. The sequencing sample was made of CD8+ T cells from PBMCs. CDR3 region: CASSLEVAGRNEQFF. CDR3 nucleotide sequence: TGTGCCAGCAGCTTAGAGGTAGCGGGGCGCAATGAGCAGTTCTTC.